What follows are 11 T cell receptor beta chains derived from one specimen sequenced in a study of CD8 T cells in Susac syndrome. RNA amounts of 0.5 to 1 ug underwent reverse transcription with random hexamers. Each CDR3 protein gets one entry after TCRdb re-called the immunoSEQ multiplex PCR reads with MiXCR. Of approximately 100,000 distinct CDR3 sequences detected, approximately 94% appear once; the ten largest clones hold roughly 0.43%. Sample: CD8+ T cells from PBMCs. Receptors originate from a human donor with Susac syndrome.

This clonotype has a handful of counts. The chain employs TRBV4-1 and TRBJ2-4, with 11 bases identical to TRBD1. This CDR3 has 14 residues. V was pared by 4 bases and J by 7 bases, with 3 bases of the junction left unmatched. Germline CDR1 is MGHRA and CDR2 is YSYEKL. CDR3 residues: CASSLGTGGNIQYF. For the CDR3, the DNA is TGCGCCAGCAGCCTTGGGACAGGGGGGAACATTCAGTACTTC.

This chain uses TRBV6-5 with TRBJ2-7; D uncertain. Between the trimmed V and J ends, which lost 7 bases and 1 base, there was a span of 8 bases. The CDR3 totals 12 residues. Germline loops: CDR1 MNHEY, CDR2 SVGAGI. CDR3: CASTSQSYEQYF. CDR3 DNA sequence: TGTGCCAGCACTTCACAGTCCTACGAGCAGTACTTC.

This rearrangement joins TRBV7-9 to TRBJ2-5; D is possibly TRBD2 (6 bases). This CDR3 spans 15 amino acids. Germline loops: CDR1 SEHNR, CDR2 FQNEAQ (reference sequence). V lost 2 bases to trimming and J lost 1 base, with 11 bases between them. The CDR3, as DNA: TGTGCCAGCAGCTTAAGGGCCGGGGGCCAAGAGACCCAGTACTTC. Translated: CASSLRAGGQETQYF. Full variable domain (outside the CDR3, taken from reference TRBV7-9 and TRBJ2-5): DTGVSQNPRHKITKRGQNVTFRCDPISEHNRLYWYRQTLGQGPEFLTYFQNEAQLEKSRLLSDRFSAERPKGSFSTLEIQRTEQGDSAMYLCASSLRAGGQETQYFGPGTRLLVL.

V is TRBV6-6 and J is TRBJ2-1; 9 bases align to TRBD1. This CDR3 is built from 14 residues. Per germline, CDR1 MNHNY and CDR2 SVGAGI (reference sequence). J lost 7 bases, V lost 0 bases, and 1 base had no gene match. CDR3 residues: CASSYSTGGNEQFF. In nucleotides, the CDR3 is TGTGCCAGCAGTTACTCGACAGGGGGAAATGAGCAGTTCTTC.

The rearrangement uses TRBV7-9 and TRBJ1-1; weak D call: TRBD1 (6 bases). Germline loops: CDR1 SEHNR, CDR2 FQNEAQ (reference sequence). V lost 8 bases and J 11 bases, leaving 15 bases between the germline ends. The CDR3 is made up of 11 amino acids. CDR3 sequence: CASAIQGTAFF. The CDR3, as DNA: TGTGCCAGCGCTATACAGGGTACGGCTTTCTTT.

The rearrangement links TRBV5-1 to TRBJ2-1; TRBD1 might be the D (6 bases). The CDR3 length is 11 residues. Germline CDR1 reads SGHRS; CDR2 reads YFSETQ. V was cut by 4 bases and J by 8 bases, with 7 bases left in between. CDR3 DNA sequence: TGCGCCAGCAGCCGGACAGATGAGCAGTTCTTC. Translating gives CASSRTDEQFF.

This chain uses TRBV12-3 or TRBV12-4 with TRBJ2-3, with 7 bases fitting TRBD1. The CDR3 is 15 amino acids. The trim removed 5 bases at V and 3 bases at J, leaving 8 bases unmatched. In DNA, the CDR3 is TGTGCCAGCAGTCCCGGGACAGCAGTGACAGATACGCAGTATTTT. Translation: CASSPGTAVTDTQYF.

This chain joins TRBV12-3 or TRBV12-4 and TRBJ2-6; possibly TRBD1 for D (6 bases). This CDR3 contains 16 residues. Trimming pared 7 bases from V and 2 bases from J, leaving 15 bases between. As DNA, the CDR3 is TGTGCCAGCACCACCGACAGGCCCCCTGGGGCCAACGTCCTGACTTTC. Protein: CASTTDRPPGANVLTF.

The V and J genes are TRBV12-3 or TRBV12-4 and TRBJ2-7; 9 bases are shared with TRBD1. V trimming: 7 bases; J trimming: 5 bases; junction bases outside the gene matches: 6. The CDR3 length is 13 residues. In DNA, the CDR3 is TGTGCCAGCACCCAGACAGGGGGGAACGAGCAGTACTTC. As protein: CASTQTGGNEQYF.

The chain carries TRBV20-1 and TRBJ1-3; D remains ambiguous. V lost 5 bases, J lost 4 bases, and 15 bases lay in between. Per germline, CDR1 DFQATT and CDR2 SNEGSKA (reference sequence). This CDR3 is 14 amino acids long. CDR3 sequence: CSAHDIAGGNTIYF. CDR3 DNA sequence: TGCAGTGCTCACGACATCGCCGGAGGAAACACCATATATTTT.

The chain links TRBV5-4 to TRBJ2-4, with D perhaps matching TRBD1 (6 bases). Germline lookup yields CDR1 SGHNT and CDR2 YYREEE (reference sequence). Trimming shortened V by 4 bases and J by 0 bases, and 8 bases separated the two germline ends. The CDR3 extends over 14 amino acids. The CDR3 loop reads CASSPDRAKNIQYF. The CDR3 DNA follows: TGTGCCAGCAGCCCGGACAGAGCCAAAAACATTCAGTACTTC. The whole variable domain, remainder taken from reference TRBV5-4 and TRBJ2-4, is ETGVTQSPTHLIKTRGQQVTLRCSSQSGHNTVSWYQQALGQGPQFIFQYYREEENGRGNFPPRFSGLQFPNYSSELNVNALELDDSALYLCASSPDRAKNIQYFGAGTRLSVL.